The 13 T cell receptor beta chains given below trace back to one sample, sequenced in a study of T cell responses to AZD1222 COVID-19 vaccine. Using immunoSEQ multiplex PCR, the repertoire was profiled, and TCRdb retains in-frame clones only, with some absent. This table has about 200,000 clones, about 90% appearing once. The source material was peripheral blood, sampled on day 0 of AZD1222 vaccination. These receptors originate from an adult in good health.

V and J are TRBV5-6 and TRBJ1-2; 7 bases are a match to TRBD1. CDR1 is SGHDT, CDR2 YYEEEE, per germline. J lost 7 bases, V lost 4 bases, and 7 bases had no gene match. The CDR3 totals 13 residues. The CDR3 region is CASSKDRNIGYTF. CDR3 bases: TGTGCCAGCAGCAAGGACAGGAATATTGGCTACACCTTC.

V gene TRBV5-1 combines with J gene TRBJ1-6, with a possible D match to TRBD1 (5 bases). CDR1 and CDR2 (germline): SGHRS, YFSETQ. Trimming took 5 bases from V and 8 from J, leaving 11 bases between them. This CDR3 has 13 amino acids. The DNA of the CDR3 is TGCGCCAGCAGAATAGGGGAGGATTCACCCCTCCACTTT. Translation: CASRIGEDSPLHF.

This sequence joins TRBV2 and TRBJ2-6; tentative D call: TRBD1 (6 bases). V dropped 5 bases and J dropped 0 bases, with 11 bases sitting between them. CDR3 length: 16 residues. Germline loops: CDR1 SNHLY, CDR2 FYNNEI. The CDR3 is CASSRDTRSGANVLTF. The CDR3 coding sequence is TGTGCCAGCAGTCGGGACACCCGCTCTGGGGCCAACGTCCTGACTTTC.

The V and J genes are TRBV11-1 and TRBJ1-1; 7 bases line up with TRBD1. CDR1 SGHAT and CDR2 FQDESV come from the germline V gene (reference sequence). CDR3 length equals 14 residues. V trimming: 3 bases; J trimming: 2 bases; junction bases outside the gene matches: 3. CDR3 DNA sequence: TGTGCCAGCAGCTTGAGACAGGGAAACACTGAAGCTTTCTTT. Protein product: CASSLRQGNTEAFF.

The J gene is TRBJ1-2, the V gene TRBV28; D remains unclear. Germline-derived CDR1 and CDR2 are MDHEN and SYDVKM. The CDR3 is 13 residues long. V lost 5 bases, J lost 2 bases, and 9 bases lay in between. The CDR3 loop reads CASSGTRNYGYTF. The DNA for the CDR3 is TGTGCCAGCAGTGGCACAAGGAACTATGGCTACACCTTC.

This chain uses TRBV3-1 (or the pseudogene TRBV3-2) with TRBJ2-3, with no clear D. V was shortened by 2 bases and J by 3 bases, with 9 bases between the two germline ends. This CDR3 contains 14 residues. Germline assignment: CDR1 LGHDT and CDR2 YNNKEL (reference sequence). The CDR3 sequence is CASSQFPGTDTQYF. CDR3 sequence (DNA): TGTGCCAGCAGCCAATTCCCCGGGACAGATACGCAGTATTTT.

V is TRBV7-2 and J is TRBJ1-4, with D possibly matching TRBD1 (5 bases). The CDR3 loop spans 16 amino acids. Deletions cut 1 base from V and 7 bases from J, with 16 bases between. The germline CDR1 and CDR2 sequences are SGHTA and FQGNSA. CDR3 coding DNA: TGTGCCAGCAGCTTAGGTCGGGACGGAGTAATTGAAAAACTGTTTTTT. Residues: CASSLGRDGVIEKLFF.

V is TRBV6-5 and J is TRBJ2-7; D gene unclear. The CDR3 contains 12 residues. Deletions cut 6 bases from V and 0 bases from J, with 6 bases between. CDR1 MNHEY and CDR2 SVGAGI come from the germline V gene. The CDR3 here is CASSPGSYEQYF. The CDR3 DNA reads as TGTGCCAGCAGCCCCGGCTCCTACGAGCAGTACTTC.

This clone was found a few times. The chain uses TRBV5-1 and TRBJ1-1; perhaps TRBD1 as D (5 bases). This CDR3 has 13 amino acids. CDR1 is SGHRS, CDR2 YFSETQ, per germline. The germline V and J ends were trimmed by 3 bases and 3 bases, with 9 bases remaining between them. CDR3: CASSSLGDTEAFF. The CDR3, as DNA: TGCGCCAGCAGCTCCTTAGGGGACACTGAAGCTTTCTTT. The full variable domain, rest sourced from reference TRBV5-1 and TRBJ1-1, is KAGVTQTPRYLIKTRGQQVTLSCSPISGHRSVSWYQQTPGQGLQFLFEYFSETQRNKGNFPGRFSGRQFSNSRSEMNVSTLELGDSALYLCASSSLGDTEAFFGQGTRLTVV.

This clone was seen once. The chain has TRBV5-4 and TRBJ1-1, with D maybe TRBD1 (6 bases). The CDR3 loop spans 14 amino acids. CDR1 is SGHNT and CDR2 is YYREEE in the germline V gene (reference sequence). V dropped 0 bases and J dropped 4 bases, with 10 bases sitting between them. The CDR3 nucleotides are TGTGCCAGCAGCTTGGACGGAGGGGGCACTGAAGCTTTCTTT. Translating gives CASSLDGGGTEAFF.

The chain links TRBV27 to TRBJ1-2; 10 nucleotides align to TRBD1. Unmatched junction bases numbered 8, after V lost 5 bases and J lost 8 bases. This CDR3 is built from 14 residues. In germline, CDR1 is MNHEY, CDR2 SMNVEV (reference sequence). The CDR3 DNA reads TGTGCCAGCAGTCCTATCCGGGACAGGGGCGGCTACACCTTC. Protein sequence: CASSPIRDRGGYTF.

The chain combines TRBV7-2 with TRBJ1-4, with a possible D match to TRBD1 (5 bases). The germline gives CDR1 SGHTA, CDR2 FQGNSA. Trimming removed 4 bases at V and 4 bases at J, with 13 bases between. The CDR3 extends over 15 amino acids. CDR3 loop: CASSSTGTNNEKLFF. CDR3 nucleotides: TGTGCCAGCAGCTCCACCGGGACTAATAATGAAAAACTGTTTTTT.

This chain uses TRBV6-2 or TRBV6-3 with TRBJ1-2; 8 bases are shared with TRBD1. The CDR3 covers 18 residues. Germline-derived CDR1 and CDR2 are MNHEY and SVGEGT. Germline trimming cut 2 bases from V and 4 bases from J; bases unmatched to any gene: 15. The CDR3 loop reads CASSYRAATGVLRYGYTF. The CDR3 bases are TGTGCCAGCAGTTACCGGGCCGCGACAGGGGTACTCCGCTATGGCTACACCTTC.